This T cell receptor (beta chain) was profiled in a study of siplizumab effects on memory and regulatory T cells. The germline CDR1 and CDR2 sequences are KGHSH and LQKENI. J lost 2 bases, V lost 0 bases, and 3 bases had no gene match. This CDR3 spans 16 amino acids. TCRdb keeps only in-frame clones here, not all; method: immunoSEQ multiplex PCR. The data contain tens of thousands of clones, less than 90% of them singletons. This clone was counted a single time. Sequenced: memory CD4+ T cells sorted from blood. The sequence was obtained from a human donor in good health. The J gene is TRBJ2-5, the V gene TRBV18, with 10 positions matching TRBD2. The CDR3 DNA is TGTGCCAGCTCACCACCGGGACTAGCGACTCAAGAGACCCAGTACTTC. As protein: CASSPPGLATQETQYF.